The rows below give T cell receptor beta chains drawn from one sample of a study of T cell changes during pregnancy in multiple sclerosis. Produced via immunoSEQ multiplex PCR; TCRdb's table is partial and in-frame only. The sample yields about 15,000 clones, 80% to 90% seen once. Sample: CD8+ T cells from peripheral blood mononuclear cells, taken in the first trimester of pregnancy. The receptors derive from a female donor with multiple sclerosis, enrolled in a pregnancy study. Both conserved end residues are part of each CDR3. Each record gives: D gene, clone size, J gene, CDR3 length, V gene, CDR3 DNA, CDR3 protein. D genes are given only for firm matches. Not every row has a clone size; where given, it reads once, few, many or a size class.

.,once,TRBJ2-1,15,TRBV11-2,TGTGCCAGCAGCTTGGGGCGGTCCGTGGGCAATGAGCAGTTCTTC,CASSLGRSVGNEQFF
TRBD1,.,TRBJ1-2,17,TRBV7-7,TGTGCCAGCAGCTTAGTAAAAGACAGGGGGTCTACCGGTGGCTACACCTTC,CASSLVKDRGSTGGYTF
.,once,TRBJ2-7,15,TRBV11-1,TGTGCCAGCAGCTTAGCCGGGTCGGTGGGCTACGAGCAGTACTTC,CASSLAGSVGYEQYF
.,.,TRBJ1-2,13,TRBV6-5,TGTGCCAGCAGTTACTTAGACAGCTATGGCTACACCTTC,CASSYLDSYGYTF
.,.,TRBJ1-2,14,TRBV11-2,TGTGCCAGCAGCTCCGGGACTCGGCAGTATGGCTACACCTTC,CASSSGTRQYGYTF
.,once,TRBJ1-4,17,TRBV7-9,TGTGCCAGCAGCTCAGCAGAGGCTACAGGGCTGAATGAAAAACTGTTTTTT,CASSSAEATGLNEKLFF
.,.,TRBJ2-7,13,TRBV6-5,TGTGCCAGCAGTTACCTAGAGGGCAACGAGCAGTACTTC,CASSYLEGNEQYF
.,.,TRBJ1-5,13,TRBV30,TGTGCCTGGACGGGAGGACGCAATCAGCCCCAGCATTTT,CAWTGGRNQPQHF
.,.,TRBJ1-1,14,TRBV27,TGTGCCAGCAGGCCCCCCTACGTGAACACTGAAGCTTTCTTT,CASRPPYVNTEAFF
.,.,TRBJ1-1,12,TRBV30,TGTGCCTGGAGCGGGTACGACACTGAAGCTTTCTTT,CAWSGYDTEAFF
.,.,TRBJ2-1,16,TRBV6-1,TGTGCCAGCAGTGAATGGTGGGCCAGCAACCTGAATGAGCAGTTCTTC,CASSEWWASNLNEQFF
.,.,TRBJ2-2,15,TRBV12-5,TGTGCTAGTGGTTTGTTTGGCGGGACTTCCGGGGAGCTGTTTTTT,CASGLFGGTSGELFF
.,.,TRBJ1-2,12,TRBV29-1,TGCAGCGTTGATCCCCAGGTCTATGGCTACACCTTC,CSVDPQVYGYTF
.,.,TRBJ2-1,17,TRBV2,TGTGCCAGCAGTGAAGGGGAGGCCAGGAGCTCCTACAATGAGCAGTTCTTC,CASSEGEARSSYNEQFF
.,.,TRBJ1-5,14,TRBV5-6,TGTGCCAGCAGCTTGGGGGGGCATAATCAGCCCCAGCATTTT,CASSLGGHNQPQHF
.,.,TRBJ2-7,14,TRBV5-6,TGTGCCAGCAGCTTGGTAGGGGATTCCTACGAGCAGTACTTC,CASSLVGDSYEQYF
.,.,TRBJ1-2,15,TRBV9,TGTGCCAGCAGCTTAGGGACAAGTCCTAACTATGGCTACACCTTC,CASSLGTSPNYGYTF
TRBD2,.,TRBJ2-6,19,TRBV5-8,TGTGCCAGCAGGTCGTCGGGGGGGATCCCTCGATCTGGGGCCAACGTCCTGACTTTC,CASRSSGGIPRSGANVLTF
TRBD2,.,TRBJ2-3,17,TRBV7-9,TGTGCCAGCAGCTTACCCTCTTTAGCGGGGGAGGAAGATACGCAGTATTTT,CASSLPSLAGEEDTQYF
.,.,TRBJ1-3,15,TRBV6-1,TGTGCCAGCAGTGAAGACCCGAGCTCTGGAAACACCATATATTTT,CASSEDPSSGNTIYF